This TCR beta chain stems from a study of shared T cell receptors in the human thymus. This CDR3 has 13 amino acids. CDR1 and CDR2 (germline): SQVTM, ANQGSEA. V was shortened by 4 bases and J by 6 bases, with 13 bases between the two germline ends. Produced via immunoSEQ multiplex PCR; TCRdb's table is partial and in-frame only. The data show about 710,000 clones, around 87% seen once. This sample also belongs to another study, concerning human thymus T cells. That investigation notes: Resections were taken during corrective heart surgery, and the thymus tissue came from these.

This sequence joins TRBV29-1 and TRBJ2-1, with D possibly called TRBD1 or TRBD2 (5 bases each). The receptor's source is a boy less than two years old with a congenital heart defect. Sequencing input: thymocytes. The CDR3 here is CSVVEGRGNEQFF. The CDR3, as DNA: TGCAGCGTTGTAGAGGGTAGGGGCAATGAGCAGTTCTTC.